The 5 T cell receptor beta chains presented below share a single source sample, sequenced in a study of OX40 agonist ivuxolimab in advanced cancers. Assay: immunoSEQ multiplex PCR; the TCRdb copy retains only in-frame clones and omits some. The table shows about 54,000 clones, with 84% occurring only once. This specimen consisted of CD4+ or CD8+ T cells sorted from blood, obtained in a trial of the OX40 agonist ivuxolimab. Source of these receptors: an adult with an advanced solid tumor such as melanoma, head and neck, liver or kidney cancer.

This chain uses TRBV2 with TRBJ2-7, with a tentative D call TRBD2 (5 bases). The CDR3 is 12 amino acids. The germline V gene encodes CDR1 SNHLY and CDR2 FYNNEI. The germline V and J ends were trimmed by 2 bases and 5 bases, with 7 bases remaining between them. CDR3 coding DNA: TGTGCCAGCAGTGAAAACGGGGACGAGCAGTACTTC. This codes for CASSENGDEQYF.

V is TRBV30 and J is TRBJ2-5; D uncertain. This CDR3 is built from 12 residues. Germline CDR1 and CDR2: GTSNPN and SVGIG (reference sequence). Trimming took 2 bases from V and 5 from J, leaving 9 bases between them. The CDR3, as DNA: TGTGCCTGGAGTTGGGAATCCGAGACCCAGTACTTC. It codes for CAWSWESETQYF.

This chain connects TRBV15 to TRBJ1-1; D uncertain. This CDR3 is 14 amino acids long. Trimming took 0 bases from V and 5 from J, leaving 10 bases between them. Germline CDR1 LNHNV, CDR2 YYDKDF (reference sequence). The DNA for the CDR3 is TGTGCCACCAGCAGAGATGGGTTGGAAACTGAAGCTTTCTTT. Residues: CATSRDGLETEAFF.

The rearrangement uses TRBV10-3 and TRBJ2-7; possibly TRBD1 for D (6 bases). The length of the CDR3 is 12 residues. V lost 8 bases, J lost 4 bases, and 12 bases lay in between. Germline CDR1 ENHRY, CDR2 SYGVKD. Here the CDR3 DNA reads TGTGCCATCTCCGGGACACAATACGAGCAGTACTTC. Its translation: CAISGTQYEQYF.

This clone has more than one count but fewer than ten. The chain combines TRBV6-5 with TRBJ2-5; 7 bases agree with TRBD1. Germline lookup yields CDR1 MNHEY and CDR2 SVGAGI. This CDR3 has 15 residues. Losses at the gene ends were 0 bases for V and 4 bases for J; bases not matched to a gene: 5. In DNA form, the CDR3 reads TGTGCCAGCAGTTACTCCTTAGGGGGCGGAGAGACCCAGTACTTC. Residues: CASSYSLGGGETQYF.